This TCR beta chain was sequenced during a study of OX40 agonist ivuxolimab in advanced cancers. Study-wide context: Patients' therapy was ivuxolimab, an antibody that acts as an agonist of OX40 (CD134). Findings and limits, study-wide: Low normalized clonal expansion also occurred in some nonresponding patients. The expanded peripheral T cells' antigen specificity was not determined.

The method was immunoSEQ multiplex PCR; TCRdb's version includes in-frame clones alone and lacks a portion of them. The sample includes around 70,000 clones, roughly four fifths of them seen just once. As regards this clone: Its target is not known.

Peripheral blood came from all dose cohorts at three timepoints. CDR3 length equals 18 residues. Deletions cut 4 bases from V and 3 bases from J, with 25 bases between. The origin of this receptor is an adult with an advanced solid tumor such as melanoma, head and neck, liver or kidney cancer. The sample in question was CD4+ or CD8+ T cells sorted from blood, obtained in a trial of the OX40 agonist ivuxolimab. V is TRBV23-1 and J is TRBJ2-7; maybe TRBD2 (6 bases). TRBV23-1 is reported as an ORF; its role is uncertain. CDR3: CASSPRVGRKSPVYEQYF. The CDR3 DNA follows: TGCGCCAGCAGTCCCCGGGTCGGGAGAAAGTCCCCAGTCTACGAGCAGTACTTC.